The sequence of this TCR beta chain was determined in a study of cytotoxic CD8 clonotypes in ibrutinib-treated CLL. Study as a whole: Patient counts were ten to eleven relapsed/refractory, roughly 15 treatment-naive and around 17 IGHV unmutated. General study results and limits: Different sampling times were used for sustained-remission and progressing patients. Public clonotypes proved infrequent, and on treatment they shrank or remained steady.

CDR1 and CDR2 (germline): SGHDN, FVKESK. The CDR3 consists of 15 residues. The ends were cut back, 2 bases at V and 0 bases at J, with 9 bases in the middle. As concerns this clone: Antigen unknown.

Clones were read by immunoSEQ multiplex PCR, and TCRdb kept only the in-frame ones, dropping some. The repertoire includes 100,000 to 150,000 clones, approximately 83% of them detected once, and around 2.1% sits in the top ten. This specimen was PBMCs, taken after 24 months of ibrutinib treatment. The TCR originated in a human donor with chronic lymphocytic leukemia. This rearrangement joins TRBV14 to TRBJ2-3; maybe TRBD1 (5 bases). The CDR3 nucleotides are TGTGCCAGCAGCCAAACAGGAACTAGCACAGATACGCAGTATTTT. It codes for CASSQTGTSTDTQYF.